The TCR beta chain described here comes from a study of cytomegalovirus exposure and HLA in healthy donors. Turning to this clone: The target antigen is unknown.

The repertoire was sequenced with immunoSEQ multiplex PCR; TCRdb's copy has only in-frame clones and lacks some. The sample lists roughly 100,000 clones; about nine tenths were seen once. Per the germline V gene, CDR1 is MNHNS and CDR2 is SASEGT. V gave up 11 bases and J gave up 2 bases; unmatched junction bases: 8. This CDR3 comprises 13 residues. The study, taken as a whole, reports: Altogether, 170 or so TCR beta chains were recorded as cytomegalovirus-associated.

The V and J genes are TRBV6-1 and TRBJ2-5; TRBD1 matches at 7 bases. The clonotype was recovered from a young woman in good health and CMV-seropositive. The specimen was PBMCs. The CDR3 DNA is TGTGCCGCAAGAGGCAGGGGGCAAGAGACCCAGTACTTC. Translation gives CAARGRGQETQYF.